This record concerns one T cell receptor (beta chain) sequence. The antigen remains undetermined. The source of the sample is a study of tumor-infiltrating lymphocytes in localized non-small cell lung cancer. Across the whole study: Tumor tissue and non-adjacent uninvolved lung came from each patient.

Study conclusions and caveats: Only some patients had TCR sequencing, depending on available tissue.

The data were produced by immunoSEQ multiplex PCR, yet TCRdb's version contains in-frame clones alone and is incomplete. Counted here are about 13,000 clones, about four fifths occurring once; the ten biggest clones make up over 15%. The germline V gene encodes CDR1 SGHNT and CDR2 YYREEE (reference sequence). Trimming stripped 4 bases from V and 5 bases from J, with 18 bases between. This CDR3 is built from 15 residues. Material: lung tumor tissue. This chain links TRBV5-4 with TRBJ1-2; no clear D gene. The TCR originated in a human donor with non-small cell lung cancer. The CDR3 spells CASSARASKVYGYTF. The CDR3 region has the DNA TGTGCCAGCAGCGCCCGGGCCTCCAAGGTGTATGGCTACACCTTC.